This TCR beta chain was profiled in a study of T cells in Graves' hyperthyroidism and ophthalmopathy. As for the study in general: Peripheral blood was secured at the point of initial diagnosis, before any treatment. Study-wide points: Also found in blood were most expanded thyroid clonotypes above 0.001.

Germline CDR1 is MGHRA and CDR2 is YSYEKL. The V gene end was trimmed by 1 base and the J gene end by 6 bases; junction bases not matched to a gene: 7. The CDR3 runs 17 residues. Those patients with uncontrolled infection, other autoimmune disease, pregnancy or lactation were excluded. It was 8 to 10 ml of fresh peripheral blood that supplied the PBMCs. This clonotype appeared a few times. What it binds is not known. Using RNA transcripts as the source, TCR beta CDR3 regions were amplified. HTBI primers were employed in a first-round RT-PCR of the TCR CDR3. TCRdb re-analysed the multiplex PCR reads in MiXCR, keeping a single row per CDR3 protein. The profile shows hundreds of thousands of distinct CDR3 sequences, around 16% of them singletons.

The sample comprised blood. This TCR was sampled from a woman in her thirties or forties with Graves' ophthalmopathy. The chain uses TRBV4-1 and TRBJ2-1; 12 nucleotides align to TRBD2. The CDR3 nucleotides are TGCGCCAGCAGCCAAGGCTCACTAGCGGGGGGTTTCAATGAGCAGTTCTTC. Amino acid sequence: CASSQGSLAGGFNEQFF.